This T cell receptor (beta chain) was sequenced during a study of blood T cell repertoires in COVID-19. Study summary: Both acute and convalescent COVID-19 samples were obtained from the United States, Italy and Spain. In each case, the material was cDNA or gDNA derived from T cells, B-cell-depleted T cells, or PBMCs.

In the original processing: Reference gene primer amplification gave estimated nucleated cell counts. Only in-frame clones appear in the TCRdb table, and some are missing; sequencing was by immunoSEQ multiplex PCR. V and J calls and clone size are copied from that table; D and trimming were computed from the DNA. The sample yields about 400,000 clones, nearly 90% seen once. V was cut by 4 bases and J by 4 bases, with 11 bases left in between. CDR3 size: 15 residues. The V gene's germline CDR1 is MGHDK and CDR2 SYGVNS. Input material: PBMCs or T cells enriched from blood (not recorded which). The rearrangement links TRBV25-1 to TRBJ1-6; D not resolved. The receptor comes from a woman aged 25 to 45 who had recovered from COVID-19. CDR3 residues: CASSASPGYNSPLHF. The CDR3 DNA follows: TGTGCCAGCAGTGCCTCCCCGGGGTATAATTCACCCCTCCACTTT. The variable domain in full, with the rest retrieved from reference TRBV25-1 and TRBJ1-6, is EADIYQTPRYLVIGTGKKITLECSQTMGHDKMYWYQQDPGMELHLIHYSYGVNSTEKGDLSSESTVSRIRTEHFPLTLESARPSHTSQYLCASSASPGYNSPLHFGNGTRLTVT.